Shown below are 17 T cell receptor beta chains from a single sample sequenced in a study of identical twins. A single record per CDR3 protein comes from TCRdb applying MiXCR to the 5' RACE reads. The table has approximately 670,000 distinct CDR3 sequences, roughly 6% seen once. Sequenced input: naive T cells sorted from blood. These receptors came from a man aged 18 to 30 in good health.

This clonotype was detected a few times. A much larger clone sits a single nucleotide away, making a read error possible. This rearrangement joins TRBV14 to TRBJ2-3; D might be TRBD1 or TRBD2, each matching 5 bases. V shed 4 bases and J shed 2 bases, with 10 bases lying between them. This CDR3 spans 14 amino acids. Germline V CDR1 and CDR2: SGHDN, FVKESK. CDR3: CASSPRDHTDTQYF. CDR3 DNA: TGTGCCAGCAGCCCCCGGGACCACACAGATACGCAGTATTTT.

The rearrangement joins TRBV4-3 to TRBJ2-3, with 10 positions matching TRBD2. The trim removed 1 base at V and 6 bases at J, leaving 10 bases unmatched. CDR1 and CDR2 from the germline V gene are LGHNA and YSLEER. The CDR3 is 17 amino acids. The CDR3 is CASSQGLAGVGGDTQYF. DNA of the CDR3: TGCGCCAGCAGCCAAGGGCTAGCGGGAGTGGGAGGCGATACGCAGTATTTT.

This sequence joins TRBV12-3 or TRBV12-4 and TRBJ2-7; D is perhaps TRBD1 or TRBD2 (5 bases each). Trimming removed 3 bases at V and 0 bases at J, with 12 bases between. The CDR3 consists of 15 residues. The CDR3 DNA follows: TGTGCCAGCAGTTTTGGTTCAGGGAGCTCCTACGAGCAGTACGTC. This encodes CASSFGSGSSYEQYV.

This clonotype was seen at least ten times. The chain carries TRBV10-3 and TRBJ2-1, with D perhaps TRBD2 (5 bases). This CDR3 region has 14 residues. Between the trimmed V and J ends, which lost 6 bases and 8 bases, there was a span of 17 bases. The germline gives CDR1 ENHRY, CDR2 SYGVKD. The CDR3 protein is CAISIATSGYEQFF. Written as DNA, the CDR3 is TGTGCCATCAGCATAGCGACCTCCGGGTATGAGCAGTTCTTC.

The chain couples TRBV6-1 to TRBJ2-5; possibly TRBD2 for D (6 bases). The CDR3 length is 14 residues. Germline lookup yields CDR1 MNHNS and CDR2 SASEGT. V was clipped by 7 bases and J by 5 bases, with 17 bases between them. The CDR3 region is CASKAGAREETQYF. In nucleotides, the CDR3 is TGTGCCAGCAAAGCCGGGGCCCGGGAGGAGACCCAGTACTTC.

This clonotype appeared many times. The chain uses TRBV27 and TRBJ2-1; 9 bases agree with TRBD2. Germline V gives CDR1 MNHEY, CDR2 SMNVEV (reference sequence). The CDR3 totals 15 residues. V shed 5 bases, J shed 9 bases, and the junction held 11 bases outside the gene matches. This CDR3 is CASSILGLAAGEQFF. CDR3 nucleotides: TGTGCCAGCAGTATCCTGGGACTAGCAGCCGGTGAGCAGTTCTTC.

This clonotype has ten or more counts. The V and J genes are TRBV6-1 and TRBJ2-7; 14 nucleotides align to TRBD2. Germline V gene lookup returns CDR1 MNHNS and CDR2 SASEGT. J was trimmed by 5 bases and V by 6 bases; bases with no gene match: 6. The CDR3 is made up of 15 amino acids. The DNA of the CDR3 is TGTGCCAGCAGCCGACTAGCGGGAGGGCTTAACGAGCAGTACGTC. Translated: CASSRLAGGLNEQYV.

This clonotype occurred a few times. V gene TRBV5-1 combines with J gene TRBJ1-1; D unclear. The germline V gene has CDR1 SGHRS and CDR2 YFSETQ. The germline V and J ends were trimmed by 3 bases and 3 bases, with 15 bases remaining between them. The CDR3 has 15 amino acids. The CDR3 nucleotides are TGCGCCAGCAGCTCTTTTCCTGACGGAGACACTGAAGCTTTCTTT. It yields the protein CASSSFPDGDTEAFF.

V and J are TRBV4-1 and TRBJ2-2, with D unclear. Between the trimmed V and J ends, which lost 7 bases and 1 base, there was a span of 13 bases. The V gene's germline CDR1 is MGHRA and CDR2 YSYEKL. This CDR3 region has 15 residues. The CDR3 reads CASTTYGRNTGELFF. The CDR3 region has the DNA TGCGCCAGCACGACTTATGGACGGAACACCGGGGAGCTGTTTTTT.

Note on this clonotype: The CDR3 does not end in the conserved phenylalanine or tryptophan, so this is likely a read error. This chain links TRBV7-6 with TRBJ2-7; possibly TRBD2 for D (6 bases). The V end lost 3 bases, the J end lost 2 bases, and 26 bases lay between the germline ends. In germline, CDR1 is SGHVS, CDR2 FNYEAQ. The CDR3 spans 19 residues. The CDR3 DNA reads as TGTGCCAGCAGCTTTACGCCAGCTTCGGGCGGGATGGTTCCCTACGAGCAGTACTGC. Translating gives CASSFTPASGGMVPYEQYC.

The chain combines TRBV12-3 or TRBV12-4 with TRBJ1-2; D unclear. The CDR3 has 12 amino acids. Trimming stripped 3 bases from V and 8 bases from J, with 10 bases between. The CDR3 loop reads CASSFGLIGYTF. Written as DNA, the CDR3 is TGTGCCAGCAGTTTCGGGTTGATCGGCTACACCTTC.

In this sample, this clonotype turned up many times. V is TRBV28 and J is TRBJ2-7; D possibly corresponds to TRBD1 (5 bases). V was clipped by 6 bases and J by 3 bases, with 12 bases between them. The CDR3 has 13 residues. Germline V CDR1 and CDR2: MDHEN, SYDVKM. CDR3: CASSETDSYEQYF. In nucleotides, the CDR3 is TGTGCCAGCAGCGAAACTGACAGCTACGAGCAGTACTTC.

In this sample, this clonotype turned up many times. The J gene is TRBJ1-5, the V gene TRBV12-3 or TRBV12-4, with D possibly TRBD1 on 5 matching bases. Trimming pared 6 bases from V and 3 bases from J, leaving 12 bases between. This CDR3 has 14 amino acids. This CDR3 reads CASRVGHINQPQHF. CDR3 nucleotide sequence: TGTGCCAGCAGGGTGGGGCATATCAATCAGCCCCAGCATTTT.

This clonotype has just a few counts. The chain links TRBV6-1 to TRBJ2-3; 7 nucleotides match TRBD1. This CDR3 is built from 15 residues. Germline V gives CDR1 MNHNS, CDR2 SASEGT. Trimming removed 7 bases from V and 0 bases from J; junction bases left unmatched: 7. CDR3 region: CASNDGQASTDTQYF. The DNA for the CDR3 is TGTGCCAGCAATGACGGACAGGCTAGCACAGATACGCAGTATTTT.

Only a few counts were recorded for this clonotype. V gene TRBV6-2 or TRBV6-3 combines with J gene TRBJ2-1; TRBD2 is a possible D gene (5 bases). The CDR3 consists of 13 residues. Germline V gene sequence: CDR1 MNHEY, CDR2 SVGEGT. V was cut by 7 bases and J by 5 bases, with 12 bases left in between. The CDR3 DNA reads TGTGCCAGCATCCACCCCGGGAACAATGAGCAGTTCTTC. It translates to CASIHPGNNEQFF.

This clonotype was counted a few times. This chain connects TRBV5-1 to TRBJ2-3, with D unclear. The V gene lost 4 bases and the J gene lost 3 bases, with 12 bases spanning the gap. Germline loops: CDR1 SGHRS, CDR2 YFSETQ. The CDR3 sequence is 14 residues long. CDR3 DNA sequence: TGCGCCAGCAGCCGGGCTTCGGTAACAGATACGCAGTATTTT. It specifies CASSRASVTDTQYF.

The gene calls are TRBV12-3 or TRBV12-4 and TRBJ2-2; a weak D match, TRBD1 (6 bases). The CDR3 consists of 15 residues. Trimming cost V 7 bases and J 3 bases, with 15 bases left between them. The CDR3 DNA sequence: TGTGCCAGCACCGCGACAGGCATTTACACCGGGGAGCTGTTTTTT. This sequence encodes CASTATGIYTGELFF.